The rows below give T cell receptor beta chains drawn from one sample of a study of CD8+CD57+ T cells in acquired aplastic anemia. TCRdb re-called the reads through MiXCR, storing one row per CDR3 protein. The repertoire consists of some 210,000 distinct CDR3 sequences, with around 60% occurring once and the leading ten covering around 28%. Sequencing was performed on sorted CD4+, CD8+, or CD8+CD57+ T cells (not recorded which) from PBMCs. The source of these receptors is a human donor in good health. Each CDR3 is given with its conserved first and last residue. The D gene is left open where the match is weak.

TRBJ2-1 | TRBV19 | . | CASSIEEGMSYNEQFF
TRBJ2-7 | TRBV7-2 | TRBD1 | CASSRGQGYEQYF
TRBJ2-1 | TRBV6-6 | . | CASSPEYNEQFF
TRBJ2-7 | TRBV7-8 | TRBD1 | CASSSGTGCYEQYF
TRBJ2-1 | TRBV2 | . | CASSDSGAGFDNEQFF
TRBJ2-7 | TRBV12-3/TRBV12-4 | TRBD1 | CASRDRGEQYF
TRBJ2-1 | TRBV25-1 | . | CASSDPGELHNEQFF
TRBJ2-1 | TRBV7-2 | . | CASSLGLGLLGEQFF
TRBJ2-5 | TRBV10-1 | . | CASSYIGISGLKGYQEAQYF
TRBJ2-1 | TRBV2 | TRBD2 | CASSTPTSGYNEQFF
TRBJ2-7 | TRBV19 | . | CASSIVASYEQYF
TRBJ2-5 | TRBV7-3 | . | CASSFYICSARNRPTLDQETQYF
TRBJ2-5 | TRBV9 | . | CASSPSLVGDQETQYF
TRBJ2-7 | TRBV25-1 | . | CASSEWTIPSYEQYF
TRBJ1-5 | TRBV5-4 | . | CASSHGGGAGNQPQHF
TRBJ2-1 | TRBV7-9 | . | CASSLVEQFF
TRBJ2-3 | TRBV7-9 | . | CASSLGGQDRTDTQYF
TRBJ2-7 | TRBV11-2 | TRBD1 | CASSSDRGQGFEQYF
TRBJ2-1 | TRBV30 | . | CAWSPGKNEQFF
TRBJ2-7 | TRBV5-1 | . | CASSPRARQVSSYEQYF
TRBJ2-5 | TRBV10-3 | TRBD1 | CAISSSTGEETQYF
TRBJ1-5 | TRBV2 | . | CASSYGANQPQHF
TRBJ1-2 | TRBV13 | TRBD1 | CASSDDRGGATNYGYTF
TRBJ2-3 | TRBV7-3 | . | CASAAEHTDTQYF
TRBJ1-4 | TRBV19 | TRBD1 | CASLKTGEDEKLFF
TRBJ1-5 | TRBV19 | TRBD1 | CASRDREASQPQHF
TRBJ1-6 | TRBV5-6 | TRBD1 | CASSGQGVGSPLHF
TRBJ2-7 | TRBV2 | . | CASKGTLYEQYF
TRBJ2-1 | TRBV12-3/TRBV12-4 | . | CASVSASPTNEQFF
TRBJ2-7 | TRBV6-2/TRBV6-3 | . | CASSYSDSSYEQYF
TRBJ2-1 | TRBV29-1 | TRBD1 | CSVAAGGTYNEQFF
TRBJ1-4 | TRBV27 | . | CASAGETDYAFEKLFF
TRBJ2-3 | TRBV2 | TRBD1 | CASSSEGAYF
TRBJ2-7 | TRBV7-9 | TRBD1 | CASSAEGTGGTYEQYF
TRBJ1-1 | TRBV11-2 | . | CASSLGGAGHLNTEAFF
TRBJ1-4 | TRBV4-3 | TRBD1 | CASSQIGQGAGGEKLFF
TRBJ2-3 | TRBV6-5 | TRBD1 | CASGTDLFTQYF
TRBJ1-1 | TRBV29-1 | . | CSAIRQMNTEAFF
TRBJ2-1 | TRBV9 | . | CASSPLRGFGYNEQFF
TRBJ1-6 | TRBV10-3 | TRBD1 | CAISESGGQGNSPLHF
TRBJ1-6 | TRBV11-2 | . | CASSLGSGLAGSSPLHF
TRBJ2-7 | TRBV20-1 | . | CSATPVRTYEQYF
TRBJ2-5 | TRBV7-8 | . | CASSPGVRETQYF
TRBJ2-7 | TRBV20-1 | TRBD2 | CSAGGTSAYEQYF
TRBJ2-7 | TRBV7-9 | . | CASSSGTGEQYF
TRBJ2-2 | TRBV7-9 | TRBD1 | CASRTGTGGTGELFF
TRBJ2-2 | TRBV15 | TRBD1 | CATGDRGRRTGELFF
TRBJ2-7 | TRBV20-1 | . | CSARGVVAHPYEQYF
TRBJ1-4 | TRBV11-2 | TRBD1 | CADRDSNEKLFF
TRBJ1-1 | TRBV28 | . | CASNWDVRPNTEAFF
TRBJ2-7 | TRBV7-9 | . | CASSLVGGYLSYEQYF